The 3 T cell receptor beta chains presented below share a single source sample, sequenced in a study of T cell changes during pregnancy in multiple sclerosis. Repertoires were generated with immunoSEQ multiplex PCR, while TCRdb's copy carries only in-frame clones and drops some. This sample has tens of thousands of clones, with approximately 86% found just once. The sample in question was CD8+ T cells from peripheral blood mononuclear cells, obtained before pregnancy. The receptors here all came from a female donor with multiple sclerosis, enrolled in a pregnancy study.

J is TRBJ2-5 and V is TRBV5-4, with TRBD2 identical over 8 bases. The CDR3 contains 18 residues. Losses at the gene ends were 2 bases for V and 5 bases for J; bases not matched to a gene: 17. Germline CDR1 is SGHNT and CDR2 is YYREEE (reference sequence). CDR3 coding DNA: TGTGCCAGCAGCTTTTCCGCCGGGGCGGGAGGAGGTCGGGAGACCCAGTACTTC. Encoded protein: CASSFSAGAGGGRETQYF.

V gene TRBV28 combines with J gene TRBJ1-2, with a possible D match to TRBD1 (6 bases). V was pared by 6 bases and J by 4 bases, with 18 bases between. This CDR3 is built from 15 residues. Germline loops: CDR1 MDHEN, CDR2 SYDVKM. The CDR3 spells CASSPRGGGVYGYTF. Here the CDR3 DNA reads TGTGCCAGCAGCCCACGCGGGGGGGGCGTCTATGGCTACACCTTC.

The chain carries TRBV5-4 and TRBJ2-5, with a tentative D call TRBD2 (5 bases). The CDR3 runs to 14 residues. Looked up from germline, CDR1 is SGHNT and CDR2 is YYREEE (reference sequence). V gave up 2 bases and J gave up 1 base, with 9 bases separating them. CDR3 amino acids: CASSFRDGQETQYF. As DNA, the CDR3 is TGTGCCAGCAGCTTTCGGGATGGCCAAGAGACCCAGTACTTC.